One sample yielded the 7 T cell receptor beta chains listed below, sequenced in a study of CXCR3-negative and CXCR3-positive naive CD8 T cells. UMI-labeled 5' RACE yielded the TRB cDNA libraries. Reanalyzing the 5' RACE reads, TCRdb keeps one entry per CDR3 protein, without DNA. Its listing shows about 120,000 distinct CDR3 sequences. The sample comprised naive CXCR3- CD8+ T cells from blood. As for subset: CD45RO-CCR7+CD27+CD95- naive CD8+ T cells lacking CXCR3 (TNR3-). These receptors came from a human donor in good health. Some clones in this sample may be carry-over from other donors' samples.

The chain recombines TRBV28 with TRBJ2-1; TCRdb indicates TRBD2, and absent DNA this call remains unverified. This CDR3 comprises 15 residues. Germline loops: CDR1 MDHEN, CDR2 SYDVKM. CDR3 sequence reads: CASRNGLAGWNEQFF. The full variable domain, rest sourced from reference TRBV28 and TRBJ2-1, is DVKVTQSSRYLVKRTGEKVFLECVQDMDHENMFWYRQDPGLGLRLIYFSYDVKMKEKGDIPEGYSVSREKKERFSLILESASTNQTSMYLCASRNGLAGWNEQFFGPGTRLTVL.

This chain uses TRBV10-1 with TRBJ2-5. The CDR3 totals 13 residues. Germline V lookup: CDR1 WNHNN, CDR2 SYGVQD (reference sequence). This CDR3 reads CASSESGEETQYF.

The chain combines TRBV7-2 with TRBJ2-5; the D call of TRBD2 rests on TCRdb alone, since no DNA is present to check it. This CDR3 comprises 17 residues. Germline lookup yields CDR1 SGHTA and CDR2 FQGNSA. The CDR3 spells CASSPGLAGGLQETQYF. The whole variable domain, remainder taken from reference TRBV7-2 and TRBJ2-5, is GAGVSQSPSNKVTEKGKDVELRCDPISGHTALYWYRQSLGQGLEFLIYFQGNSAPDKSGLPSDRFSAERTGGSVSTLTIQRTQQEDSAVYLCASSPGLAGGLQETQYFGPGTRLLVL.

This chain connects TRBV6-2 or TRBV6-3 to TRBJ2-1; the D call of TRBD2 rests on TCRdb alone, since no DNA is present to check it. From germline, CDR1 is MNHEY and CDR2 SVGEGT. This CDR3 comprises 16 residues. Here the CDR3 reads CASKATAWDFNNEQFF.

The rearrangement uses TRBV27 and TRBJ2-3. CDR1 is MNHEY, CDR2 SMNVEV, per germline (reference sequence). This CDR3 spans 15 amino acids. CDR3 residues: CASSSLSSSTDTQYF.

The chain carries TRBV4-3 and TRBJ2-5; TCRdb's D call, TRBD2, is unchecked because there is no DNA. Germline lookup yields CDR1 LGHNA and CDR2 YSLEER. The CDR3 runs 16 residues. CDR3 protein: CASSQGFLAGVETQYF.

The rearrangement uses TRBV27 and TRBJ1-1. The CDR3 consists of 13 residues. Germline CDR1 reads MNHEY; CDR2 reads SMNVEV (reference sequence). CDR3 sequence: CASSLFWNTEAFF.